This T cell receptor (beta chain) comes out of a study of T-cell memory formation after mild COVID-19. The overall study: TCR clusters were largely donor specific. Study results and caveats: Contracting CD4+ clones lay largely in CM and EM, with CD8+ ones residing in EMRA. Contracting clones from day 15 to 85 showed balanced CD4/CD8; later expanders favored CD4+.

This clonotype has a count of ten or more. Antigen unknown. There are 13 residues in the CDR3. The V gene's germline CDR1 is SGHRS and CDR2 YFSETQ. The ends lost 4 bases at V and 5 bases at J; junction bases unmatched: 4. Constant-segment primers were used for 5'RACE, and the resulting TCR alpha and TCR beta cDNA libraries carried sample barcodes and UMIs. TCRdb re-called the 5' RACE reads through MiXCR, storing one row per CDR3 protein. The sample holds 100,000 to 150,000 distinct CDR3 sequences, roughly 6% seen once. The sequence derives from an adult woman who had mild COVID-19 (a few samples of this study predate the infection). Cell type and time point are not known. V gene TRBV5-1 combines with J gene TRBJ2-7; TRBD1 matches at 9 bases. Sample: PBMCs or a T cell subset sorted from them (not recorded which). For the CDR3, the DNA is TGCGCCAGCAGCCCGGGACAGGGCGACGAGCAGTACTTC. Residues: CASSPGQGDEQYF.